This T cell receptor beta chain derives from a study of cytomegalovirus exposure and HLA in healthy donors. Broader study findings: A later analysis linked a missense variant in DCLRE1C to the trimming of TCR beta V and J genes.

Concerning this clone: Its antigen remains unknown.

The PCR had 60 Vbeta and 13 Jbeta primers. Repertoires were generated with immunoSEQ multiplex PCR, while TCRdb's copy carries only in-frame clones and drops some. Of under 250,000 clones in the sample, about four fifths were seen once. The CDR3 runs to 16 residues. The sequenced sample consisted of PBMCs. The receptor's source is a woman aged 45-65 years in good health and CMV-seropositive. The genes are TRBV21-1 and TRBJ2-7; TRBD1 is the table's D call, not checked against the DNA. TRBV21-1 corresponds to a pseudogene. CDR3 in amino acids: CASSKALLDSSYEQYF. For the CDR3, the DNA is TGTGCCAGCAGCAAAGCGCTTCTGGACAGCTCCTACGAGCAGTACTTC.